This record covers a single T cell receptor (beta chain). Its specificity is not known. The data are from a study of T-cell memory formation after mild COVID-19. Study-level results: Clones contracting across day 15 to 85 had a balanced CD4/CD8 profile; later expanding clones leaned CD4+.

This CDR3 is 15 amino acids long. The germline V gene has CDR1 SGHAT and CDR2 FQNNGV. The ends were cut back, 0 bases at V and 4 bases at J, with 12 bases in the middle. From the 5' RACE reads, TCRdb called clonotypes with MiXCR, one entry per CDR3 protein. This sample has more than 100,000 distinct CDR3 sequences, with about a sixth found just once. The V and J genes are TRBV11-2 and TRBJ1-2; D possibly corresponds to TRBD1 (6 bases). The source is a man between 18 and 35 years old who had mild COVID-19 (a few samples of this study predate the infection). Cell type and time point are not known. The sequenced material came from PBMCs or a T cell subset sorted from them (not recorded which). The CDR3 region is CASSLERTALYGYTF. The CDR3 coding sequence is TGTGCCAGCAGCTTAGAAAGGACAGCCCTCTATGGCTACACCTTC.